The entry that follows covers one T cell receptor (beta chain) sequence. Its specificity is unknown. The length of the CDR3 is 15 residues. Germline V gene lookup returns CDR1 SNHLY and CDR2 FYNNEI. V gave up 2 bases and J gave up 4 bases; unmatched junction bases: 3. This specimen comes from a study of graft-versus-host responses after intestinal transplantation. Whole-study findings and limits: Ileal or blood samples showed some GvH clones first, and such clones were also found in recipient marrow.

Only in-frame clones appear in the TCRdb table, and some are missing; sequencing was by immunoSEQ multiplex PCR. The sample yields some 110,000 clones, about nine tenths seen once. The sequence was obtained from a human donor who received an intestinal transplant. V usage is TRBV2 and J usage is TRBJ2-3; 10 bases are shared with TRBD1. This material consisted of unstimulated CD4+ T cells sorted from spleen or lymph node cells, taken before intestinal transplant. Here the CDR3 reads CASSETGQGPDTQYF. CDR3 coding DNA: TGTGCCAGCAGTGAAACGGGACAGGGGCCAGATACGCAGTATTTT. Full variable domain (rest looked up from reference TRBV2 and TRBJ2-3): EPEVTQTPSHQVTQMGQEVILRCVPISNHLYFYWYRQILGQKVEFLVSFYNNEISEKSEIFDDQFSVERPDGSNFTLKIRSTKLEDSAMYFCASSETGQGPDTQYFGPGTRLTVL.